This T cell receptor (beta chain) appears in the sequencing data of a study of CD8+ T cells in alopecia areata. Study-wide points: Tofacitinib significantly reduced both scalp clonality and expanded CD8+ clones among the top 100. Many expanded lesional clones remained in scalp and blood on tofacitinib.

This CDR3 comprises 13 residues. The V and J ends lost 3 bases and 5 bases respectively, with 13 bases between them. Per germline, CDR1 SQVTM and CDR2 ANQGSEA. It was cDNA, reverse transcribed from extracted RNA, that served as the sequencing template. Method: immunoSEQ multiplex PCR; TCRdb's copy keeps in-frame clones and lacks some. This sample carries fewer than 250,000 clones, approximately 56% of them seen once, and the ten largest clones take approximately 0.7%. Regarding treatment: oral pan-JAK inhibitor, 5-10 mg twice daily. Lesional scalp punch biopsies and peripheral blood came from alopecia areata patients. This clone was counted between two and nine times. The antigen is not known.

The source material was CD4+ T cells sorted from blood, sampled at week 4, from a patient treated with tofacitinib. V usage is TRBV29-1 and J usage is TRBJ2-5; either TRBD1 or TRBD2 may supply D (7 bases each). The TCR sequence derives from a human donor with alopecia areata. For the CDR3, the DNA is TGCAGCGTTGAGGGAGGGGGCGTGGAGACCCAGTACTTC. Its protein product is CSVEGGGVETQYF.